These T cell receptor beta chains were read from a single sample in a study of patients and donors after allogeneic stem cell transplantation. One entry per CDR3 protein, called by TCRdb with MiXCR from the RT-PCR reads. Of roughly 200,000 distinct CDR3 sequences in the sample, more than 35% were seen once. The material sequenced was blood, either unsorted or a sorted T cell fraction (not recorded which). The receptors come from a human donor who was either an allogeneic HSCT recipient or a stem cell or donor lymphocyte infusion donor (not recorded which). It is not recorded whose cells these are; they may come from a transplant donor. CDR3s include the opening cysteine and the closing phenylalanine or tryptophan. Each record gives: D gene, J gene, clone size, V gene, CDR3 DNA, CDR3 protein. A D gene is named only where the DNA matches it firmly. Not all rows give a size; the values are once, few, many and, for expanded clones, a class.

>TRBD1|TRBJ1-6|.|TRBV3-1
TGTGCCAGCAGCCAAGATCCCGACAGGGGAAGATCACCCCTCCACTTT
CASSQDPDRGRSPLHF
>TRBD2|TRBJ2-7|.|TRBV2
TGTGCCAGCAGTGAAGGGACTAGCGGGGGCCGAACCTACGAGCAGTACTTC
CASSEGTSGGRTYEQYF
>TRBD1|TRBJ1-1|.|TRBV30
TGTGCCGGGGACAGCTACACTGAAGCTTTCTTT
CAGDSYTEAFF
>.|TRBJ1-5|few|TRBV29-1
TGCAGCGTTGGACACGGCGCTAATCAGCCCCAGCATTTT
CSVGHGANQPQHF
>.|TRBJ2-3|.|TRBV11-2
TGTGCCAGCAGCCGATGGGACTCTGCTAGCACAGATACGCAGTATTTT
CASSRWDSASTDTQYF
>.|TRBJ1-2|.|TRBV27
TGTGCCAGCAGCTTGAGGGGGGGATCCGTAGCCGCCTTC
CASSLRGGSVAAF
>.|TRBJ1-4|.|TRBV5-1
TGCGCCAGCAGCTTCGATGGGGCTAATGAAAAACTGTTTTTT
CASSFDGANEKLFF
>TRBD1|TRBJ2-3|many|TRBV20-1
TGCAGTGCTAGCCGCTCAGGGGGCTTTTCTAGCACAGATACGCAGTATTTT
CSASRSGGFSSTDTQYF
>.|TRBJ1-5|.|TRBV20-1
TGCAGTGCTAGACCCCCGGGCGGGACCAGGGATCAGCCCCAGCATTTT
CSARPPGGTRDQPQHF
>.|TRBJ1-4|.|TRBV20-1
TGCAGTGCTAGTGGGGACACAAAACTGTTTTTT
CSASGDTKLFF